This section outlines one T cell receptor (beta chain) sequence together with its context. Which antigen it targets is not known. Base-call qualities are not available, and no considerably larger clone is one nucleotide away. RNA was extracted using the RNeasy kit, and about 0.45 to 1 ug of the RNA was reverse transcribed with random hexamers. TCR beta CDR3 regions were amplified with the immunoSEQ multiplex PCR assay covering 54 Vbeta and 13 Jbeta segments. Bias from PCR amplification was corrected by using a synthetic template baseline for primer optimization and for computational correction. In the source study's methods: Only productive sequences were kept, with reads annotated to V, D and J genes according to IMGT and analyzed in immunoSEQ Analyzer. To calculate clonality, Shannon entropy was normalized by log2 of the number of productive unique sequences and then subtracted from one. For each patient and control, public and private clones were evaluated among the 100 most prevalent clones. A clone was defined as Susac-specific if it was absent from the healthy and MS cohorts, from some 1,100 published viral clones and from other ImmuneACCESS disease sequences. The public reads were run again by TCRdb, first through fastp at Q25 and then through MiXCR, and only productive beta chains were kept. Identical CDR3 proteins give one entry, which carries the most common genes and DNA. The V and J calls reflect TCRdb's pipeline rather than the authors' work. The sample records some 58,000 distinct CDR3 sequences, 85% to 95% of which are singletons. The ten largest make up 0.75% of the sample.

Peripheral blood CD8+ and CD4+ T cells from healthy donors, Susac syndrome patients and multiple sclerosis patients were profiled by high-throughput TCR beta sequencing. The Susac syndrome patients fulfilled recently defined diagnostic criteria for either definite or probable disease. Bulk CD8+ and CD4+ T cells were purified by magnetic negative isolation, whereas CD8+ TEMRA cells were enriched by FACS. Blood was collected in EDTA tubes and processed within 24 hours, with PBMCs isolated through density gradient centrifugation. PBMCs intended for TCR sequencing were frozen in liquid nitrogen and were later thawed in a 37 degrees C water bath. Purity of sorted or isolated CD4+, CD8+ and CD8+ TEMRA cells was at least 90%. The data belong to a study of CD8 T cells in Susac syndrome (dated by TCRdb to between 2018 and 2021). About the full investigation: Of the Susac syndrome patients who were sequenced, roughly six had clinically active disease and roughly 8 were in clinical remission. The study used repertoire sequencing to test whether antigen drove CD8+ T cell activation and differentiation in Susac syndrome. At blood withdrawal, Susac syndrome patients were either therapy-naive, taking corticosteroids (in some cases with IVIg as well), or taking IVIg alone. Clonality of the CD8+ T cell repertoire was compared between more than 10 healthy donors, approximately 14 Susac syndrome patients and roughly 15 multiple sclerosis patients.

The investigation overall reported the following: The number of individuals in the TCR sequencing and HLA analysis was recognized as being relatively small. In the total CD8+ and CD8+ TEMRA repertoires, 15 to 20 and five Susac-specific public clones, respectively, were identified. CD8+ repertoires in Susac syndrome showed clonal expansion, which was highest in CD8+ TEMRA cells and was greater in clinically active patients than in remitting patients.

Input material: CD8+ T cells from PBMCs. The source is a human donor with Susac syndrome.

The CDR3 protein is CSAPFEGPGNEQFF. The sequenced DNA is TGCAGTGCGCCTTTCGAGGGGCCGGGAAATGAGCAGTTCTTC. The V gene is TRBV20-1 and the J gene is TRBJ2-1; the D segment is perhaps TRBD1 or TRBD2, each sharing 5 matched bases. Spanning cysteine to phenylalanine, the CDR3 consists of 14 amino acids. This entry keeps only the CDR3 DNA: 42 bases, framed from base 1. V sheds 6 bases and J sheds 7 bases, leaving 19 bases between their ends. Taken from the germline V gene (reference sequence), the CDR1 and CDR2 loops are DFQATT and SNEGSKA.